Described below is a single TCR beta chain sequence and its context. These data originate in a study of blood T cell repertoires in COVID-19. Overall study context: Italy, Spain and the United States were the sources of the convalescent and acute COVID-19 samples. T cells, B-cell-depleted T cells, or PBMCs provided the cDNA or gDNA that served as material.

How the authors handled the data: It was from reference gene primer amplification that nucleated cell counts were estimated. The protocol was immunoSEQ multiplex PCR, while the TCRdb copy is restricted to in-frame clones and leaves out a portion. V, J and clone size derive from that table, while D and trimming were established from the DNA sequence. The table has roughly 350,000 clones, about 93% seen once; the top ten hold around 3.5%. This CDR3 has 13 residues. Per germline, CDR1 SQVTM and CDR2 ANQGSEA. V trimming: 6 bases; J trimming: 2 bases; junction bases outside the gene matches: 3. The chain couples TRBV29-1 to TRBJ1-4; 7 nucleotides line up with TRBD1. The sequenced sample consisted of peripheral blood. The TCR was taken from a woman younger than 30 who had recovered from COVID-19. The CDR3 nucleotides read TGCAGCGTCGTGACAGGGACTAATGAAAAACTGTTTTTT. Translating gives CSVVTGTNEKLFF.